This TCR beta chain was identified during a study of T cell responses to AZD1222 COVID-19 vaccine. Germline CDR1 and CDR2: SNHLY and FYNNEI. The CDR3 spans 13 residues. V was pared by 7 bases and J by 1 base, with 10 bases between. The method was immunoSEQ multiplex PCR; TCRdb's version includes in-frame clones alone and lacks a portion of them. The table records roughly 140,000 clones, about 90% of them present only once. The chain combines TRBV2 with TRBJ2-5; no firm D call. The TCR sequence derives from an adult who received the AZD1222 COVID-19 vaccine. Sample: peripheral blood, taken 28 days after the second AZD1222 dose. CDR3 nucleotide sequence: TGTGCCAGCAAGTGGTACAGCCAAGAGACCCAGTACTTC. Protein sequence: CASKWYSQETQYF.